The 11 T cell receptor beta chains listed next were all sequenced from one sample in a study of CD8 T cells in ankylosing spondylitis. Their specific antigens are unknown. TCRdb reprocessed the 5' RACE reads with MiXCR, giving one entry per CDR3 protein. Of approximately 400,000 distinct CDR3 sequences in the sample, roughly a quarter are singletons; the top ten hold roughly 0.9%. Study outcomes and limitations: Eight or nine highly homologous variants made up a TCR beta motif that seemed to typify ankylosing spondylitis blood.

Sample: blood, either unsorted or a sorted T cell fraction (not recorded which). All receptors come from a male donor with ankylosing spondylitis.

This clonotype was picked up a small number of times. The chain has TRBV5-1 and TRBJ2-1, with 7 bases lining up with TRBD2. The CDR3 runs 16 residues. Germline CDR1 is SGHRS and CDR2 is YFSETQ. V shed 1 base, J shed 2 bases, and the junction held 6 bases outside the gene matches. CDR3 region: CASSLFLAGAYNEQFF. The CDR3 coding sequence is TGCGCCAGCAGCTTGTTTCTCGCGGGAGCCTACAATGAGCAGTTCTTC.

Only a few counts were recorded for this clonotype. Here the CDR3 DNA reads TGCGCCAGCAGCTTGCAGCGGATAAACAATGAGCAGTTCTTC. Its protein is CASSLQRINNEQFF. The chain is built from TRBV5-1 and TRBJ2-1, with D possibly TRBD2 on 5 matching bases. Germline values: CDR1 SGHRS, CDR2 YFSETQ. Trimming removed 1 base from V and 5 bases from J, with 10 bases in between. The CDR3 runs to 14 residues.

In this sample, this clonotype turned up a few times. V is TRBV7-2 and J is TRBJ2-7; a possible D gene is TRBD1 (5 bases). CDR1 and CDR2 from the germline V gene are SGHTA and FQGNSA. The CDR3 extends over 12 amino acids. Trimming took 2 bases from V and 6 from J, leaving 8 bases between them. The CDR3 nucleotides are TGTGCCAGCAGCTTACAAGGGGCCGAGCAGTACGTC. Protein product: CASSLQGAEQYV.

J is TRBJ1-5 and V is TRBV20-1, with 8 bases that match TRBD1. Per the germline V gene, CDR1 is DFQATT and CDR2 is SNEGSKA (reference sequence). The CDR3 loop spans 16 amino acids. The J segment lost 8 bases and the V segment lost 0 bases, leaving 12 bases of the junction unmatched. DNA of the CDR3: TGCAGTGCTAGAGATCTCCGGACAGGGAGTTCGGAGCCCCAGCATTTT. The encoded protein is CSARDLRTGSSEPQHF.

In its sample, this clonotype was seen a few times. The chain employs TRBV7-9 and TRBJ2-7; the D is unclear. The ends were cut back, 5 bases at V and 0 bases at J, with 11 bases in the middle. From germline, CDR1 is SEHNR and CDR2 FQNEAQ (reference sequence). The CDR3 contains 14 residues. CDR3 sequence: CASSIDQYSYEQYF. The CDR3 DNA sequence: TGTGCCAGCAGCATAGACCAGTACTCCTACGAGCAGTACTTC.

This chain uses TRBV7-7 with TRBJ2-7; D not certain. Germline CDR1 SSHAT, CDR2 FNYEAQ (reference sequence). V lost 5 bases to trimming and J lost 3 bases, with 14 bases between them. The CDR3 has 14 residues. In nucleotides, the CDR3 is TGTGCCAGCAGCCTCCGGGTCGGTCTCTACGAGCAGTACTTC. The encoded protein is CASSLRVGLYEQYF.

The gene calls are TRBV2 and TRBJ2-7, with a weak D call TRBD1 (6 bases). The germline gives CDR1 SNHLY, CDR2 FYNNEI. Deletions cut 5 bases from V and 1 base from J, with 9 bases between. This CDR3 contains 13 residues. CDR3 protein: CASSRQVSYEQYV. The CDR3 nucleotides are TGTGCCAGCAGTCGACAGGTATCCTACGAGCAGTACGTC.

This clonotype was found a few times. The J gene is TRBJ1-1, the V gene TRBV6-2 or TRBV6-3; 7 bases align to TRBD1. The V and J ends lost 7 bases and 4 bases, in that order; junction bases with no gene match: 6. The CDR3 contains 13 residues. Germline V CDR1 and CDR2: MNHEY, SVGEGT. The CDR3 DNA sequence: TGTGCCAGCATCGCAGGGGGGAGCACTGAAGCTTTCTTT. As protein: CASIAGGSTEAFF.

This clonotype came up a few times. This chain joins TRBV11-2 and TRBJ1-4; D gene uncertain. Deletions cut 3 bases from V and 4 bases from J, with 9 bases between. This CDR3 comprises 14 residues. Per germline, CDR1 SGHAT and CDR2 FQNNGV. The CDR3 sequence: CASSLSPYNEKLFF. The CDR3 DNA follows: TGTGCCAGCAGCTTGAGTCCTTATAATGAAAAACTGTTTTTT.

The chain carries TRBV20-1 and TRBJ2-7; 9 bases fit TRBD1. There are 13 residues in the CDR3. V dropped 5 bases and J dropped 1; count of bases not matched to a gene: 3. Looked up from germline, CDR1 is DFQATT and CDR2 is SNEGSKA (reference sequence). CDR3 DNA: TGCAGTGCTCTTGGGACAGGGTCCTACGAGCAGTACTTC. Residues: CSALGTGSYEQYF.

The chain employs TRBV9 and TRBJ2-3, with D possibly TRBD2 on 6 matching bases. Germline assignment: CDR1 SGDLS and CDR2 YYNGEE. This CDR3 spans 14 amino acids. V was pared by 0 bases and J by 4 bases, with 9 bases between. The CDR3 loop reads CASSVGRGADTQYF. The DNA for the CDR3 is TGTGCCAGCAGCGTAGGGAGGGGCGCAGATACGCAGTATTTT.